Here is one T cell receptor beta chain with its context. The antigen is not known. It was into CD45RA+ naive and CD45RA-negative memory subsets that the CD4+ cells were split. Assay used: immunoSEQ multiplex PCR; TCRdb lists only in-frame clones, some missing. Counted here are hundreds of thousands of clones, around 96% occurring once; the ten biggest clones make up 0.06%. CDR1 LNHDA and CDR2 SQIVND come from the germline V gene (reference sequence). Trimming stripped 3 bases from V and 4 bases from J, with 10 bases between. The CDR3 covers 14 residues. This specimen comes from a study of shared clonotypes between healthy human individuals. Study-wide findings and caveats: How much donors shared clonotypes was expected to be affected by sequencing depth.

Sequences were obtained from naive CD4+ T cells sorted from blood. As to subset: CD45RA+ positively selected. The receptor comes from a woman younger than 45 in good health. The V gene is TRBV19, the J gene TRBJ2-1, with D possibly being TRBD1 or TRBD2 (5 bases each). CDR3 coding DNA: TGTGCCAGTAGTATGGGACGGGATTACAATGAGCAGTTCTTC. It specifies CASSMGRDYNEQFF.